A selection of T cell receptor beta chains follows, all from one sample in a study of blood T cell repertoires in COVID-19. TCRdb's copy holds only in-frame clones and misses some; the assay was immunoSEQ multiplex PCR. The table has 100,000 to 150,000 clones, 70% to 80% seen once. The specimen sequenced was peripheral blood. The origin of the receptors is a man between 35 and 55 years old with active or convalescent COVID-19. Each CDR3 is given with its conserved first and last residue.

>TRBV2|TRBJ2-2
CASMEGAYTGELFF
>TRBV28|TRBJ1-2
CASSFFRKPADRDSYGYTF
>TRBV7-2|TRBJ1-2
CASSPGTGGNYGYTF
>TRBV28|TRBJ2-7
CASFWGEKNEQYF
>TRBV3-1/TRBV3-2|TRBJ2-1
CASSQGGLSYNEQFF
>TRBV18|TRBJ2-7
CASSPPTGGSGRREQYF
>TRBV5-6|TRBJ1-1
CASSLDRGTEAFF
>TRBV29-1|TRBJ1-6
CSVLDSQSSYNSPLHF
>TRBV3-1/TRBV3-2|TRBJ2-5
CASSPWDTSHQTQYF
>TRBV15|TRBJ1-1
CATSRDLGGRTEAFF
>TRBV29-1|TRBJ1-4
CSVQRTGTDNEKLFF
>TRBV7-9|TRBJ2-3
CASSLTSGAPTDTQYF
>TRBV3-1/TRBV3-2|TRBJ2-1
CASSRPSGGSYNEQFF
>TRBV10-3|TRBJ2-7
CAISEGGDSTYEQYF
>TRBV5-1|TRBJ1-1
CASSLSGLDTEAFF
>TRBV5-1|TRBJ1-1
CASSLGDRVTEAFF
>TRBV11-2|TRBJ1-2
CASSLGRTGAPEGYTF
>TRBV28|TRBJ1-2
CASTLRAGEGYTF
>TRBV6-5|TRBJ2-1
CASGLAEYNEQFF
>TRBV7-2|TRBJ1-2
CASSLDGNYGYTF
>TRBV9|TRBJ1-1
CASSPGQGATEAFF
>TRBV11-2|TRBJ2-1
CASSSGQGSEQFF
>TRBV25-1|TRBJ1-2
CASSATGYGYTF
>TRBV30|TRBJ1-6
CAWSVLRDHSPLHF
>TRBV4-2|TRBJ1-2
CASTPGDRDVYGYTF
>TRBV7-6|TRBJ2-7
CASSLLSSDQVAEQYF
>TRBV19|TRBJ1-1
CASRRTGGGTEAFF
>TRBV4-1|TRBJ1-3
CASSPPGPTGNTIYF
>TRBV7-9|TRBJ2-7
CASSAGTGRNEQYF
>TRBV14|TRBJ2-2
CASSQRQGNTGELFF
>TRBV11-3|TRBJ2-7
CASSLTVLGEQYF
>TRBV4-3|TRBJ1-2
CASSQGPDRIIDGYTF
>TRBV10-3|TRBJ2-1
CAISVYEAYNEQFF
>TRBV27|TRBJ1-4
CASSDPGGLREKLFF
>TRBV5-1|TRBJ2-1
CASSEGAAYNEQFF
>TRBV27|TRBJ2-2
CASNRTSGGENTGELFF
>TRBV11-2|TRBJ2-3
CASSLEWTAGDTQYF
>TRBV11-2|TRBJ2-1
CASSLEASGSFYNEQFF
>TRBV3-1/TRBV3-2|TRBJ2-3
CASSQGLAIDTQYF
>TRBV5-4|TRBJ1-1
CASSPGQRLNTEAFF
>TRBV5-1|TRBJ2-5
CASSKGLAGEETQYF
>TRBV29-1|TRBJ1-3
CSVATGSGNTIYF